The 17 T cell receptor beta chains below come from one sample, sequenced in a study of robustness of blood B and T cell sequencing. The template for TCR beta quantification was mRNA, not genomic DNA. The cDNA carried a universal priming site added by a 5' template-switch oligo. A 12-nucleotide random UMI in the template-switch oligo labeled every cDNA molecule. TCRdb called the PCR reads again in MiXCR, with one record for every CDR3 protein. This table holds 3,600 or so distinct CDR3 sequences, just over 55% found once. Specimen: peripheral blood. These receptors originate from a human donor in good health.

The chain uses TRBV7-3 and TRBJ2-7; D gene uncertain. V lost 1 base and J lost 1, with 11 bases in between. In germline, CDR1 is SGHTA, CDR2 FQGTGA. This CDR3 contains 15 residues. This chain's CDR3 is CASSLNGVSSYEQYF. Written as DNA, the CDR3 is TGTGCCAGCAGCTTAAATGGGGTTTCATCCTACGAGCAGTACTTC.

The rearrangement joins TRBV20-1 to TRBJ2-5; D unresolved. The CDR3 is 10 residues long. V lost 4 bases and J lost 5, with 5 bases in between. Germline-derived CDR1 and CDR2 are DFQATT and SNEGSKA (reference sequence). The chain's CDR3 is CSATRETQYF. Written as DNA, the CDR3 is TGCAGTGCTACACGGGAGACCCAGTACTTC.

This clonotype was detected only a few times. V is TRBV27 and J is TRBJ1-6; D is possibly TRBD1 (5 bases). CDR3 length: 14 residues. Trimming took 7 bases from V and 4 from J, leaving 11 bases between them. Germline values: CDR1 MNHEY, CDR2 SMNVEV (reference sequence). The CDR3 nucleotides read TGTGCCAGCACTCTGGGGACGTATAATTCACCCCTCCACTTT. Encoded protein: CASTLGTYNSPLHF.

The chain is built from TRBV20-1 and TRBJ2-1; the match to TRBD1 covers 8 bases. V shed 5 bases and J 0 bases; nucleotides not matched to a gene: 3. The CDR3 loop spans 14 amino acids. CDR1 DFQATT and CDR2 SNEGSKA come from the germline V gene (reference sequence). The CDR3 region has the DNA TGCAGTGCTCAGGGACAGGACTCCTACAATGAGCAGTTCTTC. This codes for CSAQGQDSYNEQFF.

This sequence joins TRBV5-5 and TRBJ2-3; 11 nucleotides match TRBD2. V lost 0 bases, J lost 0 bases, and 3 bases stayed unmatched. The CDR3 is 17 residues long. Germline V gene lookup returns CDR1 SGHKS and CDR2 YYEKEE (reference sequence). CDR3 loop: CASSLDVAGGSTDTQYF. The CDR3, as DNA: TGTGCCAGCAGCTTGGACGTAGCGGGGGGGAGCACAGATACGCAGTATTTT.

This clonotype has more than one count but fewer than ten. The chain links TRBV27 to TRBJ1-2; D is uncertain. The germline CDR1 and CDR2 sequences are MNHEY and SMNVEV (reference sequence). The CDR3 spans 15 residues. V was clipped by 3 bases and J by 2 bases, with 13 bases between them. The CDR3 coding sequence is TGTGCCAGCAGTTTTTCAGGCTACTTCAACTATGGCTACACCTTC. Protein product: CASSFSGYFNYGYTF.

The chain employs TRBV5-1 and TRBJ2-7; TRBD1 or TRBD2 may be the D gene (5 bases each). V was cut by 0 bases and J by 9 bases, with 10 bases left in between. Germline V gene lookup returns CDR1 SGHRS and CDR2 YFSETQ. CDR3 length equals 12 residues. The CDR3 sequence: CASSLDPGRQYF. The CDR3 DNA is TGCGCCAGCAGCTTGGATCCGGGACGGCAGTACTTC.

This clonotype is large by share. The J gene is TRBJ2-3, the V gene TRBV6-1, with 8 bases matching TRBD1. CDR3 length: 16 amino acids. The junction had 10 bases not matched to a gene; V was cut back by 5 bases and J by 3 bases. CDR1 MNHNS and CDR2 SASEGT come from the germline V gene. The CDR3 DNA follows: TGTGCCAGCAGTCGATCAGGGGGCCTAGGAACAGATACGCAGTATTTT. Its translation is CASSRSGGLGTDTQYF.

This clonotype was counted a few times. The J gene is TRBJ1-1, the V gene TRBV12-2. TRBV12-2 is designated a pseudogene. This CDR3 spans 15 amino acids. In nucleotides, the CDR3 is TGTGCAAGTCGCTTAGTGGGAGTTACGTGCACTGAAGCTTTCTTT. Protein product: CASRLVGVTCTEAFF.

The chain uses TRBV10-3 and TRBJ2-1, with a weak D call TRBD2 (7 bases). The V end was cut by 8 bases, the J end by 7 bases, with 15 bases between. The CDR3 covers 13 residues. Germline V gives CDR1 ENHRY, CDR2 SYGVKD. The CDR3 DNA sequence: TGTGCCATCCTTGGGGGGGCGGGGAATGAGCAGTTCTTC. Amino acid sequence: CAILGGAGNEQFF.

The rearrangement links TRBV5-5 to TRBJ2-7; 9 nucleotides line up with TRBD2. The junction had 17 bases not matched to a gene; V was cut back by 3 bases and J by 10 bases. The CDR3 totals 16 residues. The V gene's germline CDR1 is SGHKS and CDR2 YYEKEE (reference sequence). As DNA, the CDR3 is TGTGCCAGCAGCTCCACGCTGGCGGGGGGGCTCCGAGAACAGTACTTC. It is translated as CASSSTLAGGLREQYF.

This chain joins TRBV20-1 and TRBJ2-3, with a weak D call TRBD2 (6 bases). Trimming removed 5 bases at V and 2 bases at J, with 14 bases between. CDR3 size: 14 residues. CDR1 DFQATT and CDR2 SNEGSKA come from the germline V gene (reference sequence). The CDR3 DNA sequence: TGCAGTGCTTCTACTAGCCTGTTCACAGATACGCAGTATTTT. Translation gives CSASTSLFTDTQYF.

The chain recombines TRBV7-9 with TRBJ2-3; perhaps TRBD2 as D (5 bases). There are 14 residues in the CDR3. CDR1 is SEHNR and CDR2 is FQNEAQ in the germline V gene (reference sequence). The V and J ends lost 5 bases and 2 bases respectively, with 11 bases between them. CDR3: CASSPRTDTDTQYF. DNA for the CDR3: TGTGCCAGCAGCCCTCGGACTGACACAGATACGCAGTATTTT.

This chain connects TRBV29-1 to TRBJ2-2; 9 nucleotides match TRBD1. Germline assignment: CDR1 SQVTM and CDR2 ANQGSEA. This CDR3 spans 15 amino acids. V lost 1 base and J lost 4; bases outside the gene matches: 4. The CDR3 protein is CSVEGQGVGTGELFF. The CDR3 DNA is TGCAGCGTTGAAGGACAGGGGGTCGGCACCGGGGAGCTGTTTTTT.

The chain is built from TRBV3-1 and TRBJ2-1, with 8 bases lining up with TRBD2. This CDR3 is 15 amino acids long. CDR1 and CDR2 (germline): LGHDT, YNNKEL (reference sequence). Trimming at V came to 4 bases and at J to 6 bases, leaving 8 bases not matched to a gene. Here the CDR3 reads CASSPTGGLSNEQFF. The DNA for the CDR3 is TGTGCCAGCAGCCCAACGGGGGGGCTTAGCAATGAGCAGTTCTTC.

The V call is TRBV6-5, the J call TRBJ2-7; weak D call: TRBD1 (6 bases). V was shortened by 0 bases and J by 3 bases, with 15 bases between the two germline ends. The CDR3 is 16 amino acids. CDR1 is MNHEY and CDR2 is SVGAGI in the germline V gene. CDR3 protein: CASSYSTGSRYYEQYF. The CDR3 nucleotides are TGTGCCAGCAGTTACTCTACAGGGAGTAGGTACTACGAGCAGTACTTC.

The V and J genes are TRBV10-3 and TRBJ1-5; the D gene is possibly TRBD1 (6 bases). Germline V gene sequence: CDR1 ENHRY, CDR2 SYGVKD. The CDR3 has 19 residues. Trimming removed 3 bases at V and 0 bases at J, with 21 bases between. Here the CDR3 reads CAISERPRTALHSNQPQHF. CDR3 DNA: TGTGCCATCAGTGAACGCCCGAGGACAGCCCTTCATAGCAATCAGCCCCAGCATTTT.